The clone carrying this TCR beta chain occurred once. This sample was taken from a study of blood T cell repertoires in COVID-19. Study background: Samples representing acute and convalescent COVID-19 were sourced from the United States, Italy and Spain.

Cohorts were determined from participant-reported clinical history. Either two negative PCRs, clearance, or symptom resolution qualified Cohort 3 donors as recovered. The table came from immunoSEQ multiplex PCR; TCRdb's copy has only in-frame clones and leaves some out. The data hold about 130,000 clones, with approximately 83% observed a single time. The CDR3 covers 15 residues. Germline-derived CDR1 and CDR2 are SNHLY and FYNNEI. Trimming took 5 bases from V and 7 from J; bases not matched to a gene: 6. Specimen: PBMCs or T cells enriched from blood (not recorded which). This sequence originates from a middle-aged man who had recovered from COVID-19. The rearrangement joins TRBV2 to TRBJ2-3, with TRBD2 matching 13 bases. CDR3 region: CASSYTSGGGNTQYF. The CDR3 DNA sequence: TGTGCCAGCAGTTACACTAGCGGGGGGGGGAATACGCAGTATTTT.